The rows below give T cell receptor beta chains drawn from one sample of a study of blood T cell repertoires in COVID-19. TCRdb's table, derived via immunoSEQ multiplex PCR, lists solely in-frame clones and lacks some. The data show 90,000 to 100,000 clones, with 84% seen just once and 2% held by the top ten. Sequencing input: peripheral blood. The origin of the receptors is a man in his 70s with active or convalescent COVID-19. CDR3s include the opening cysteine and the closing phenylalanine or tryptophan. Each record gives: D gene, J gene, clone size, V gene, CDR3 protein, CDR3 DNA. The D gene is left open where the match is weak. Size is stated for part of the rows, as once, few or many counts, or as a class when the clone is expanded.

TRBD2	TRBJ2-5	.	TRBV6-6	CASLRAGGPETQYF	TGTGCCAGCCTCCGGGCGGGGGGGCCTGAGACCCAGTACTTC
.	TRBJ1-1	.	TRBV2	CASSDESGATEAFF	TGTGCCAGCAGTGATGAGTCTGGGGCGACTGAAGCTTTCTTT
TRBD1	TRBJ1-6	.	TRBV28	CASRTGSFTASPLHF	TGTGCCAGCAGGACAGGGAGTTTCACGGCTTCACCCCTCCACTTT
.	TRBJ2-5	.	TRBV24-1	CATQTDLGTQYF	TGTGCCACCCAAACAGACCTCGGAACCCAGTACTTC
TRBD1	TRBJ1-5	.	TRBV6-2/TRBV6-3	CASSRTGEGQPQHF	TGTGCCAGCAGTAGGACAGGGGAGGGACAGCCCCAGCATTTT
TRBD2	TRBJ2-1	.	TRBV7-8	CASSLNPSGGLGRYNEQFF	TGTGCCAGCAGCTTAAACCCTAGCGGGGGCCTCGGGAGGTACAATGAGCAGTTCTTC
TRBD2	TRBJ2-1	.	TRBV2	CASSPTGLGIYEQFF	TGTGCCAGCAGCCCAACGGGACTAGGGATATATGAGCAGTTCTTC
TRBD1	TRBJ1-5	.	TRBV6-1	CASSSGTVFNQPQHF	TGTGCCAGCAGTTCGGGGACAGTCTTCAATCAGCCCCAGCATTTT
.	TRBJ1-5	few	TRBV19	CASSMAPLASNQPQHF	TGTGCCAGTAGTATGGCCCCCCTAGCTAGCAATCAGCCCCAGCATTTT
TRBD1	TRBJ2-5	.	TRBV6-5	CASSYSGTEQSQYF	TGTGCCAGCAGTTATAGTGGGACAGAGCAGTCCCAGTACTTC
.	TRBJ2-6	.	TRBV5-1	CASSLVSGESSGANVLTF	TGCGCCAGCAGCTTGGTATCAGGGGAAAGCTCTGGGGCCAACGTCCTGACTTTC
.	TRBJ2-1	.	TRBV30	CAWSVQGGYNEQFF	TGTGCCTGGAGTGTACAGGGCGGATACAATGAGCAGTTCTTC
TRBD1	TRBJ2-5	.	TRBV7-9	CASSATGASREETQYF	TGTGCCAGCAGCGCGACAGGGGCCAGCAGGGAAGAGACCCAGTACTTC
TRBD2	TRBJ2-3	.	TRBV11-3	CASSLSPGREQYF	TGTGCCAGCAGCCTTTCTCCTGGGAGGGAGCAGTATTTT
TRBD1	TRBJ2-5	.	TRBV29-1	CSVLGQDQETQYF	TGCAGCGTTCTGGGACAGGATCAAGAGACCCAGTACTTC
.	TRBJ1-1	once	TRBV7-9	CASSLAAGPAPEAFF	TGTGCCAGCAGCTTAGCCGCAGGGCCAGCGCCTGAAGCTTTCTTT
.	TRBJ1-3	.	TRBV15	CATSRGQRLSGNTIYF	TGTGCCACCAGCAGAGGACAGCGATTATCTGGAAACACCATATATTTT
.	TRBJ1-1	few	TRBV5-1	CASSLGVGSMNTEAFF	TGCGCCAGCAGCTTGGGGGTGGGGAGCATGAACACTGAAGCTTTCTTT
TRBD2	TRBJ2-2	.	TRBV7-2	CASRSYTSGANTGELFF	TGTGCCAGCAGATCCTACACTAGCGGGGCGAACACCGGGGAGCTGTTTTTT
.	TRBJ1-5	.	TRBV4-1	CASSLNFQNQPQHF	TGCGCCAGCAGCCTAAACTTTCAAAATCAGCCCCAGCATTTT
.	TRBJ2-7	.	TRBV12-3/TRBV12-4	CASSLVTDYEQYF	TGTGCCAGCAGCCTAGTGACAGACTACGAGCAGTACTTC
TRBD1	TRBJ1-5	.	TRBV7-2	CASSSRQGNQPQHF	TGTGCCAGCAGCAGCCGACAGGGGAATCAGCCCCAGCATTTT
.	TRBJ2-5	.	TRBV7-7	CASSPTSGDGETQYF	TGTGCTAGCAGCCCGACGTCGGGGGACGGGGAGACCCAGTACTTC
.	TRBJ1-2	.	TRBV6-2/TRBV6-3	CASSPPPRAGTPNYGYTF	TGTGCCAGCAGCCCTCCTCCTAGGGCGGGGACTCCTAACTATGGCTACACCTTC
TRBD1	TRBJ1-3	.	TRBV18	CASSQGQTLPGNTIYF	TGTGCCAGTTCCCAGGGACAGACTCTACCTGGAAACACCATATATTTT